This T cell receptor (beta chain) was sequenced in a study of cytomegalovirus exposure and HLA in healthy donors. Study outcomes and limitations: Later analysis associated a missense DCLRE1C variant with TCR beta V- and J-gene trimming. Presence/absence analyses treated sequencing depth as roughly uniform across donors. CMV serostatus stood as the only immune exposure information on hand.

As for this clone: What it binds is not known.

Although they were nominally healthy when sampled, donors likely had unrecorded immune exposures. Deletions cut 4 bases from V and 5 bases from J, with 16 bases between. This CDR3 spans 15 amino acids. The germline V gene has CDR1 SGHVS and CDR2 FNYEAQ. The study ran its PCR with 60 Vbeta and 13 Jbeta primers. Profiled with immunoSEQ multiplex PCR; TCRdb holds only in-frame clones, not every one. The data hold 110,000 to 150,000 clones, with 60% to 85% observed a single time. The receptor was isolated from a man under 40 in good health and CMV-seronegative. The gene calls are TRBV7-6 and TRBJ2-3; perhaps TRBD1 as D (6 bases). The material sequenced was PBMCs. CDR3 coding DNA: TGTGCCAGCAGCTCGATCCCCTCAGGGGAAGATACGCAGTATTTT. Residues: CASSSIPSGEDTQYF.